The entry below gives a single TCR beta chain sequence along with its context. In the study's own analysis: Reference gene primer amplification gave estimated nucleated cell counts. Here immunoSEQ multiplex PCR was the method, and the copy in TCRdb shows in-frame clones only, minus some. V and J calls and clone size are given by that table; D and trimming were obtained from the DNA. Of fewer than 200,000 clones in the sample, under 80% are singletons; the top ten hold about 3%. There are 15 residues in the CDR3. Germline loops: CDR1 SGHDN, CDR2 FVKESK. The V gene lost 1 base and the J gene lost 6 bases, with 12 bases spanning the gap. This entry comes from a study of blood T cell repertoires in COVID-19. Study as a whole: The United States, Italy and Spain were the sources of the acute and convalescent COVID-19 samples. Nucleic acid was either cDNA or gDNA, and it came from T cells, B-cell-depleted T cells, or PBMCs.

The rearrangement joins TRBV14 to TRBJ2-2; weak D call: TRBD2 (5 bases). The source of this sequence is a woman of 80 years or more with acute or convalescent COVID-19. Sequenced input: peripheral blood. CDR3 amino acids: CASSQVGGGAGELFF. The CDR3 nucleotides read TGTGCCAGCAGCCAAGTCGGAGGTGGGGCCGGGGAGCTGTTTTTT. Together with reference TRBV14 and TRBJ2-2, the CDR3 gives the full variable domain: EAGVTQFPSHSVIEKGQTVTLRCDPISGHDNLYWYRRVMGKEIKFLLHFVKESKQDESGMPNNRFLAERTGGTYSTLKVQPAELEDSGVYFCASSQVGGGAGELFFGEGSRLTVL.